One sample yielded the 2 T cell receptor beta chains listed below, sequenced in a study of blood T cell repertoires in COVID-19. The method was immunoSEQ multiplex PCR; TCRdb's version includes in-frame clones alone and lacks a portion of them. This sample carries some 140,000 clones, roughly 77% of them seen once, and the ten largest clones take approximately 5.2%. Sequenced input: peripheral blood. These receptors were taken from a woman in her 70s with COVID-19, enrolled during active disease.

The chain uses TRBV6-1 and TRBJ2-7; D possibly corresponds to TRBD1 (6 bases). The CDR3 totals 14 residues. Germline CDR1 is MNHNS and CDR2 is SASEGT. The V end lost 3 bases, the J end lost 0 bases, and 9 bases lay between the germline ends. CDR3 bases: TGTGCCAGCAGTGAGGGCAGGGGCTCCTACGAGCAGTACTTC. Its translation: CASSEGRGSYEQYF.

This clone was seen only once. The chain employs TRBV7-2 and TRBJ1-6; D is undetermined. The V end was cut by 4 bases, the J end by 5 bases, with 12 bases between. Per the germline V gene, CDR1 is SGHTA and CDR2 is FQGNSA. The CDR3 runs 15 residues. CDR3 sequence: CASSYRGFDNSPLHF. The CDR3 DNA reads TGTGCCAGCAGCTACCGGGGTTTCGATAATTCACCCCTCCACTTT. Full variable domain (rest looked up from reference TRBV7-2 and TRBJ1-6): GAGVSQSPSNKVTEKGKDVELRCDPISGHTALYWYRQSLGQGLEFLIYFQGNSAPDKSGLPSDRFSAERTGGSVSTLTIQRTQQEDSAVYLCASSYRGFDNSPLHFGNGTRLTVT.